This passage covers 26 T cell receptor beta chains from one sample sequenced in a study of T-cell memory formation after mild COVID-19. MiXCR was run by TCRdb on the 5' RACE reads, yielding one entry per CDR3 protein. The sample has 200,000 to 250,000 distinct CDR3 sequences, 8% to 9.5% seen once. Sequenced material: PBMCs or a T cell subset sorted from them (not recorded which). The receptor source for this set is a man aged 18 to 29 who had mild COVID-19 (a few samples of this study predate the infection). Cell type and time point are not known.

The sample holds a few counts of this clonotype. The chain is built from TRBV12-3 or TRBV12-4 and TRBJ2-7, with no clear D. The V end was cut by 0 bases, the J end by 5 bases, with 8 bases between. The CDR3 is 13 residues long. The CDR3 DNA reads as TGTGCCAGCAGTTTAGCTGTCCTGGACGAGCAGTACGTC. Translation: CASSLAVLDEQYV.

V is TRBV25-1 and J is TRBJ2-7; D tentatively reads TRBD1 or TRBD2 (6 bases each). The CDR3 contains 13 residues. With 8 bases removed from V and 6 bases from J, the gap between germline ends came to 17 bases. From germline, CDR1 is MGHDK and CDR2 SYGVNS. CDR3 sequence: CASLGTGAGEQYF. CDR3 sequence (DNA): TGTGCCAGCCTTGGGACGGGGGCCGGCGAGCAGTACTTC.

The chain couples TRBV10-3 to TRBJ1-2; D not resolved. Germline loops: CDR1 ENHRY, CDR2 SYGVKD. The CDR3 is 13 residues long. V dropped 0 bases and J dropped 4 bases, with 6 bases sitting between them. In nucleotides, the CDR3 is TGTGCCATCAGTGAGTCAAAGAGCTATGGCTACACCTTC. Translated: CAISESKSYGYTF.

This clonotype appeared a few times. The CDR3: CASSLWDSYEQYF. The CDR3 DNA is TGTGCCAGCAGTTTGTGGGATTCCTACGAGCAGTACTTC. The chain carries TRBV12-3 or TRBV12-4 and TRBJ2-7, with D unclear. There are 13 residues in the CDR3. Trimming pared 3 bases from V and 1 base from J, leaving 7 bases between.

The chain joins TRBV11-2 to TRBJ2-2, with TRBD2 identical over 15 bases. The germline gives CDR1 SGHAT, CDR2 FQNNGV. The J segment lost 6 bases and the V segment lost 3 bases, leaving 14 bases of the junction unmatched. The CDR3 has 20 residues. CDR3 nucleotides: TGTGCCAGCAGCTTTCACCGGGACAGGGGACTAGCGGGGGGTCCCGGGGAGCTGTTTTTT. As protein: CASSFHRDRGLAGGPGELFF.

In DNA form, the CDR3 reads TGTGCCAGCAGTTACGACAGGGCCTACGAGCAGTACGTC. As protein: CASSYDRAYEQYV. This chain joins TRBV6-2 or TRBV6-3 and TRBJ2-7; 7 bases fit TRBD1. This CDR3 has 13 amino acids. Germline CDR1 is MNHEY and CDR2 is SVGEGT. J gave up 2 bases and V 2 bases, and 0 bases lay outside the gene matches.

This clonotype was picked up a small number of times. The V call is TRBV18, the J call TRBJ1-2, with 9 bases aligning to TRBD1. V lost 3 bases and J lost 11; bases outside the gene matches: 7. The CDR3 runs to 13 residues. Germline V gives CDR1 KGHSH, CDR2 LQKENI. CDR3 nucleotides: TGTGCCAGCTCACCTACCCGGGACAGGGTTTACACCTTC. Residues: CASSPTRDRVYTF.

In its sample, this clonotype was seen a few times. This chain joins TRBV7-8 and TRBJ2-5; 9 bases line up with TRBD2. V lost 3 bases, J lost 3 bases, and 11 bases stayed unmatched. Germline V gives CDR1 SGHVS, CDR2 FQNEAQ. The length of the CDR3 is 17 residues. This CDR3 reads CASSFSRVPSGEETQYF. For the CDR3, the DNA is TGTGCCAGCAGCTTCTCCAGGGTCCCTAGCGGGGAAGAGACCCAGTACTTC.

CDR3 loop: CASGTGTGNSPLHF. CDR3 coding DNA: TGCGCCAGCGGGACCGGGACGGGTAATTCACCCCTCCACTTT. V usage is TRBV5-1 and J usage is TRBJ1-6, with D possibly matching TRBD1 (5 bases). The CDR3 runs 14 residues. Germline V gene data show CDR1 as SGHRS and CDR2 as YFSETQ. V was trimmed by 7 bases and J by 6 bases, leaving 14 bases between them.

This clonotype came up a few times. CDR3 bases: TGTGCCAGCAGCTTGGCCGGGGGGCCAGGGGCCAACGTCCTGACTTTC. It is translated as CASSLAGGPGANVLTF. The chain carries TRBV5-5 and TRBJ2-6, with D perhaps matching TRBD2 (7 bases). The germline V and J ends were trimmed by 0 bases and 4 bases, with 11 bases remaining between them. This CDR3 has 16 residues. Germline-derived CDR1 and CDR2 are SGHKS and YYEKEE (reference sequence).

The CDR3: CASSAGGCGYTF. CDR3 nucleotides: TGTGCCAGCAGCGCCGGGGGCTGTGGCTACACCTTC. The chain carries TRBV7-6 and TRBJ1-2, with a possible D match to TRBD1 (6 bases). This CDR3 has 12 amino acids. The V end was cut by 5 bases, the J end by 7 bases, with 11 bases between. Germline V gene data show CDR1 as SGHVS and CDR2 as FNYEAQ.

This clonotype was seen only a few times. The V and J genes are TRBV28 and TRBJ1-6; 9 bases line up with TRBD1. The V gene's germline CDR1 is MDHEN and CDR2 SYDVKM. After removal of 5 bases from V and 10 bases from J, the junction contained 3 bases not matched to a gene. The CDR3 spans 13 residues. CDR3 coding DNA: TGTGCCAGCAGTACAGGGGGCCGGTCACCCCTCCACTTT. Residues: CASSTGGRSPLHF.

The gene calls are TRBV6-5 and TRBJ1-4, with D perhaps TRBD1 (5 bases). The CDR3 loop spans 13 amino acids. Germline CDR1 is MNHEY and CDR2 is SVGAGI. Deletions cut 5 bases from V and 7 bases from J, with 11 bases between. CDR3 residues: CASSPKGTEKLFF. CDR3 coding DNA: TGTGCCAGCAGTCCCAAAGGGACTGAAAAACTGTTTTTT.

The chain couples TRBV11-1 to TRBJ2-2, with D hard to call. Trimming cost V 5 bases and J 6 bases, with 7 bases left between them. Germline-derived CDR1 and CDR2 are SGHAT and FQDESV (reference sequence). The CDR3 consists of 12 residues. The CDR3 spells CASSPPAGELFF. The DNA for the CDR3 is TGTGCCAGCAGCCCCCCCGCCGGGGAGCTGTTTTTT.

The CDR3 nucleotides are TGTGCCAGCAGTTCCGCTTGGGACAGGGGGCCTGGGGCCAACGTCCTGACTTTC. Translated, it gives CASSSAWDRGPGANVLTF. This chain links TRBV6-2 or TRBV6-3 with TRBJ2-6, with 12 bases lining up with TRBD1. This CDR3 contains 18 residues. Germline CDR1 MNHEY, CDR2 SVGEGT. Trimming took 4 bases from V and 2 from J; bases not matched to a gene: 6.

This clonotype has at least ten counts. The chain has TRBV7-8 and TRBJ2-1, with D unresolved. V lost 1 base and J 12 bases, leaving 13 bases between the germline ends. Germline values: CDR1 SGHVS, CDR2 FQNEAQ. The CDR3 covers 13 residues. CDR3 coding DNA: TGTGCCAGCAGCTTAGATCGAATGGCCCGGCAGTTCTTC. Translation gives CASSLDRMARQFF.

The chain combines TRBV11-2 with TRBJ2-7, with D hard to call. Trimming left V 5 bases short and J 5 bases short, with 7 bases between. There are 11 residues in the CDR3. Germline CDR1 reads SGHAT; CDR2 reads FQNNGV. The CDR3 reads CASSGFHEQYF. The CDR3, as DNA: TGTGCCAGCAGCGGGTTCCACGAGCAGTACTTC.

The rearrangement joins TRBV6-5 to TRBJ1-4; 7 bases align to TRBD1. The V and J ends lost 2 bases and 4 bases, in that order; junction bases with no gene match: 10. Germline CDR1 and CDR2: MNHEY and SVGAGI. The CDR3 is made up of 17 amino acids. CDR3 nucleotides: TGTGCCAGCAGTTACGCACCCCCGGGACAGATTAATGAAAAACTGTTTTTT. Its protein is CASSYAPPGQINEKLFF.

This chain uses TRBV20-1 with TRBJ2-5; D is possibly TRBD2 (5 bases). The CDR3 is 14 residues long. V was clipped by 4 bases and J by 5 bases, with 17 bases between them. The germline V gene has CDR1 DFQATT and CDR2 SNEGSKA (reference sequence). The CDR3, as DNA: TGCAGTGCTATGCGCGGACTCATTTCGGAGACCCAGTACTTC. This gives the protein CSAMRGLISETQYF.

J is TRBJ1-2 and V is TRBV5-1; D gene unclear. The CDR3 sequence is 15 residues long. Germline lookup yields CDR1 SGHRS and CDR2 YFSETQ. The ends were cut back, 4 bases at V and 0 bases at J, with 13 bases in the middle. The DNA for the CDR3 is TGCGCCAGCAGCCCACGCTTGGTTACTAACTATGGCTACACCTTC. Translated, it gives CASSPRLVTNYGYTF.

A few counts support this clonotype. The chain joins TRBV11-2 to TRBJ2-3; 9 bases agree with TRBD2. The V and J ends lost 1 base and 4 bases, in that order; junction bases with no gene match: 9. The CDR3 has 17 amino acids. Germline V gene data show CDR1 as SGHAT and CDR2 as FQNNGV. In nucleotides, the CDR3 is TGTGCCAGCAGCTTAGCAGCGGGGGGCTGGAGCGCAGATACGCAGTATTTT. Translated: CASSLAAGGWSADTQYF.

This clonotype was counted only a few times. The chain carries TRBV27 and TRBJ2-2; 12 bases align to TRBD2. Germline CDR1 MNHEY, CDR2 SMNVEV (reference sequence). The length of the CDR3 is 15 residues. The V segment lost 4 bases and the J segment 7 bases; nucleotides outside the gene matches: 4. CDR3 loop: CASSSSGGAVGELFF. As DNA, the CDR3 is TGTGCCAGCAGTTCTAGCGGGGGGGCTGTCGGGGAGCTGTTTTTT.

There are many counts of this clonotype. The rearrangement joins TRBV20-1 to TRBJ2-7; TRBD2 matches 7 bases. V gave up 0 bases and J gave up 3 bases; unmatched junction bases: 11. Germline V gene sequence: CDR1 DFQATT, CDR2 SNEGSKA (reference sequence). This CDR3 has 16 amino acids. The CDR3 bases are TGCAGTGCTAGAGATCAAAAAGGCGGGGACTACTACGAGCAGTACTTC. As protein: CSARDQKGGDYYEQYF.

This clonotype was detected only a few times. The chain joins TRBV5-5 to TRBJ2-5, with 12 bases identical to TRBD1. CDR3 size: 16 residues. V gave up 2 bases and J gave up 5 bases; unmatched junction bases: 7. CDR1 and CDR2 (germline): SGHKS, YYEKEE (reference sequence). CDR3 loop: CASSFPPGQGAETQYF. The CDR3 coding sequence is TGTGCCAGCAGCTTTCCTCCGGGACAGGGGGCGGAGACCCAGTACTTC.

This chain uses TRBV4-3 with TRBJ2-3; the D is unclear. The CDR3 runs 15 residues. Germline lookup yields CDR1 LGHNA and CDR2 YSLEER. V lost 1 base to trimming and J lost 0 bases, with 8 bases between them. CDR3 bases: TGCGCCAGCAGCCAAGGGCTACCTAGCACAGATACGCAGTATTTT. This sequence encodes CASSQGLPSTDTQYF.

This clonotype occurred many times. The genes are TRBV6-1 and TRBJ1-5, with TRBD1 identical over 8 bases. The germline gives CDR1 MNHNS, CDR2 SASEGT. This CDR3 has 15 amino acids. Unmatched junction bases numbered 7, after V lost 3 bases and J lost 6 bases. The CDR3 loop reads CASSEVTGGIQPQHF. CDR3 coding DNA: TGTGCCAGCAGTGAGGTCACAGGGGGAATTCAGCCCCAGCATTTT.